This is a list of T cell receptor beta chains from one sample in a study of shared clonotypes between healthy human individuals. TCRdb keeps only in-frame clones here, not all; method: immunoSEQ multiplex PCR. Of about 1 million clones in the sample, approximately 72% are singletons; the top ten hold 1.4% to 1.5%. Specimen: memory CD4+ T cells sorted from blood. The receptors originated from a man in his late teens or twenties in good health. The CDR3 runs from the conserved cysteine through the conserved F or W. Fields, in order: CDR3 DNA, CDR3 protein, V gene, J gene, D gene, clone size. A D gene is named only where the DNA matches it firmly. A clone size is listed for some rows: how often the clone was seen (once, few, many), or a class if it is expanded.

TGTGCCTGGAGTGTACTCGTGGGGACCCAGTACTTC	CAWSVLVGTQYF	TRBV30	TRBJ2-5	NA	NA
TGTGCCAGCAGTGAACTCGGCTACGTCTACGAGCAGTACTTC	CASSELGYVYEQYF	TRBV25-1	TRBJ2-7	NA	NA
TGCGCCAGCAGCCAAGAAGGCGAGGGGTTCAGCTATGGCTACACCTTC	CASSQEGEGFSYGYTF	TRBV4-1	TRBJ1-2	NA	few
TGTGCCAGCAGGGCCGAGGGGGCGTCCTACGAGCAGTACTTC	CASRAEGASYEQYF	TRBV25-1	TRBJ2-7	TRBD1	NA
TGTGCCAGCAGCTTAGCTGGGACTAGCGGGAGGGAGAACACCGGGGAGCTGTTTTTT	CASSLAGTSGRENTGELFF	TRBV7-2	TRBJ2-2	TRBD2	NA
TGTGCCAGCAGCGTAGGAGGTGCTGGGGCCAACGTCCTGACTTTC	CASSVGGAGANVLTF	TRBV9	TRBJ2-6	NA	NA
TGTGCCAGCAAAAAGGGACAGGATTACACCGGGGAGCTGTTTTTT	CASKKGQDYTGELFF	TRBV25-1	TRBJ2-2	TRBD1	NA
TGTGCCAGCAGTCACACAGGGGGCGGGATGTATGGCTACACCTTC	CASSHTGGGMYGYTF	TRBV27	TRBJ1-2	TRBD1	NA
TGTGCCAGCAGCTCGGGACACCCTTCCTACCTGCAGTACTTC	CASSSGHPSYLQYF	TRBV7-9	TRBJ2-7	NA	NA
TGTGCCAGCAGTGAACAGGGCTATGAGCAGTTCTTC	CASSEQGYEQFF	TRBV6-1	TRBJ2-1	NA	NA
TGTGCCAGCAGCCCCCAGAACGAGCAGTACTTC	CASSPQNEQYF	TRBV7-9	TRBJ2-7	NA	NA
TGTGCCAGCAGGCTTGATCTCTTCGGTGAAGCTTTCTTT	CASRLDLFGEAFF	TRBV27	TRBJ1-1	NA	few
TGTGCCAGCAGCTTTTTTAGCGGATCCCAAGAGACCCAGTACTTC	CASSFFSGSQETQYF	TRBV7-9	TRBJ2-5	NA	few
TGCGCCAGCAGCTCAGTCGGGACAGGGGGATGGGATGAGCAGTTCTTC	CASSSVGTGGWDEQFF	TRBV5-1	TRBJ2-1	TRBD1	NA
TGTGCCACCAGCAGAGCCTCGTGGAGAGAGACCCAGTACTTC	CATSRASWRETQYF	TRBV15	TRBJ2-5	NA	NA
TGTGCCAGCTCACCCGGACAGGGGAACACTGAAGCTTTCTTT	CASSPGQGNTEAFF	TRBV18	TRBJ1-1	TRBD1	few
TGTGCCAGCAGCGCCCAAAGGGTGGGCACTGAAGCTTTCTTT	CASSAQRVGTEAFF	TRBV9	TRBJ1-1	NA	NA
TGTGCCTGGAGTGTACTCCTCACAGGGGGCGCATCCTACAATGAGCAGTTCTTC	CAWSVLLTGGASYNEQFF	TRBV30	TRBJ2-1	TRBD1	NA
TGTGCCAGCAGCTTGACCATCAACACAGATACGCAGTATTTT	CASSLTINTDTQYF	TRBV5-8	TRBJ2-3	NA	few
TGTGCCAGCAGGGGGCAGGGAGGCACCGGGGAGCTGTTTTTT	CASRGQGGTGELFF	TRBV2	TRBJ2-2	NA	NA
TGTGCCAGCAGGACAGGGGCTCGCAATGAGCAGTTCTTC	CASRTGARNEQFF	TRBV6-5	TRBJ2-1	TRBD1	NA
TGCGCCAGCAGCCTGGATAATGAGCAGTTCTTC	CASSLDNEQFF	TRBV4-1	TRBJ2-1	NA	NA
TGTGCCAGCAGCTTAGGGGGGGGGCGTGGCAGCCCTCTCTCTGGGGCCAACGTCCTGACTTTC	CASSLGGGRGSPLSGANVLTF	TRBV7-8	TRBJ2-6	NA	few
TGTGCCAGTAGTATCGGGGCACAGAGCTCCTATAATTCACCCCTCCACTTT	CASSIGAQSSYNSPLHF	TRBV19	TRBJ1-6	NA	few
TGTGCCAGTAGTATATGGCATCCACAAGAGACCCAGTACTTC	CASSIWHPQETQYF	TRBV19	TRBJ2-5	NA	NA
TGTGCCAGCAGGATCCGACAAGACCTGAGCGGCTCACCCCTCCACTTT	CASRIRQDLSGSPLHF	TRBV6-6	TRBJ1-6	NA	NA
TGTGCCAGCAGCTTAGGGGGATTAACTCAAGAGACCCAGTACTTC	CASSLGGLTQETQYF	TRBV11-3	TRBJ2-5	NA	NA
TGTGCCAGCAGCTTGGGAGCGCTAGCGGGGGTACGGGAGCTGTTTTTT	CASSLGALAGVRELFF	TRBV11-2	TRBJ2-2	TRBD2	NA
TGTGCCAGCAGCCCGGATGTGGTATTGTCCTACAATGAGCAGTTCTTC	CASSPDVVLSYNEQFF	TRBV7-2	TRBJ2-1	NA	NA
TGTGCCAGCATCGGGGGGCGTTTCAATGAGCAGTTCTTC	CASIGGRFNEQFF	TRBV10-3	TRBJ2-1	NA	NA
TGTGCCAGCACCGGACCACTCTACGAGCAGTACTTC	CASTGPLYEQYF	TRBV27	TRBJ2-7	NA	few
TGTGCCATCAGTACCTCGGCCGGAGACTACGAGCAGTACTTC	CAISTSAGDYEQYF	TRBV10-3	TRBJ2-7	NA	NA
TGTGCCAGCAGTCCCGTAACAGGGGGCCTCCTCCCCCTCCACTTT	CASSPVTGGLLPLHF	TRBV28	TRBJ1-6	TRBD1	NA
TGTGCCAGCAGCCCGCCGTCTCTAGATACGCAGTATTTT	CASSPPSLDTQYF	TRBV7-9	TRBJ2-3	NA	NA
TGTGCCAGCAGCTTAGGAGGGTTGGAGACCCAGTACTTC	CASSLGGLETQYF	TRBV7-8	TRBJ2-5	NA	NA
TGTGCCTCGGGGACAGGAGTCAATGAGCAGTTCTTC	CASGTGVNEQFF	TRBV10-3	TRBJ2-1	TRBD1	NA